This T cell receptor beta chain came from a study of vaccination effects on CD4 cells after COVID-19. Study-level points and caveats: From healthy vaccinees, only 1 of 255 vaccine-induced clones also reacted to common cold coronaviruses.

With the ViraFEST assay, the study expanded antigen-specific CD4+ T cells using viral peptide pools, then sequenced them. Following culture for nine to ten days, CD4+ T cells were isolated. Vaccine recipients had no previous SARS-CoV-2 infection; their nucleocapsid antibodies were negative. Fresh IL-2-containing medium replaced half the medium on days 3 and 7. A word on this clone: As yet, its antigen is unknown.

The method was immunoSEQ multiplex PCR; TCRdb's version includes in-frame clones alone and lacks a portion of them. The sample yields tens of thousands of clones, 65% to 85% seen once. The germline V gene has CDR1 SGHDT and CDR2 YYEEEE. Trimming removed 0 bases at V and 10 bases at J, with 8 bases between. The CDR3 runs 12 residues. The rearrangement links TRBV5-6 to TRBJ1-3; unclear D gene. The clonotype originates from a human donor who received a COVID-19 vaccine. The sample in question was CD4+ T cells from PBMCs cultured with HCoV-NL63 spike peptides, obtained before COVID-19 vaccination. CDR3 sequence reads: CASSLGSGTIYF. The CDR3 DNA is TGTGCCAGCAGCTTGGGTAGCGGGACCATATATTTT. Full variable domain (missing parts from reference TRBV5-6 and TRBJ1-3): DAGVTQSPTHLIKTRGQQVTLRCSPKSGHDTVSWYQQALGQGPQFIFQYYEEEERQRGNFPDRFSGHQFPNYSSELNVNALLLGDSALYLCASSLGSGTIYFGEGSWLTVV.